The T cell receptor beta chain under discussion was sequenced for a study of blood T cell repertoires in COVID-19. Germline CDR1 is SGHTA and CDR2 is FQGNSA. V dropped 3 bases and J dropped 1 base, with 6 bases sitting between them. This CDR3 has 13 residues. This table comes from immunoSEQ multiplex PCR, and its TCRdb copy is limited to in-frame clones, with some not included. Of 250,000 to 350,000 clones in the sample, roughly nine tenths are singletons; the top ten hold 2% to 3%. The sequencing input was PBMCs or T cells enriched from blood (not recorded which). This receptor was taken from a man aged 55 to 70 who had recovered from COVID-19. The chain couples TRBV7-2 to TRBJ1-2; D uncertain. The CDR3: CASSLPSNYGYTF. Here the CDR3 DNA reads TGTGCCAGCAGCTTGCCCAGTAACTATGGCTACACCTTC. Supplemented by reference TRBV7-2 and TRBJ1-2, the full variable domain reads GAGVSQSPSNKVTEKGKDVELRCDPISGHTALYWYRQSLGQGLEFLIYFQGNSAPDKSGLPSDRFSAERTGGSVSTLTIQRTQQEDSAVYLCASSLPSNYGYTFGSGTRLTVV.